The next 7 T cell receptor beta chains were all read from a single sample in a study of shared clonotypes between healthy human individuals. TCRdb keeps only in-frame clones here, not all; method: immunoSEQ multiplex PCR. The repertoire holds over a million clones, with about four fifths as singletons. Input material: memory CD4+ T cells from PBMCs. The subset: CD45RA-negative fraction. All receptors come from a young man in good health. Some clones in this sample may be carry-over from other donors' samples.

Only a few counts were recorded for this clone. The chain carries TRBV2 and TRBJ1-1, with D possibly being TRBD1 (6 bases). The V and J ends lost 6 bases and 0 bases respectively, with 14 bases between them. CDR3 length: 15 residues. CDR1 is SNHLY and CDR2 is FYNNEI in the germline V gene. As DNA, the CDR3 is TGTGCCAGCAGGACCCTACAGGGAATGAACACTGAAGCTTTCTTT. It yields the protein CASRTLQGMNTEAFF.

The J gene is TRBJ2-7, the V gene TRBV30, with D hard to call. This CDR3 spans 15 amino acids. V was trimmed by 1 base and J by 2 bases, leaving 15 bases between them. Looked up from germline, CDR1 is GTSNPN and CDR2 is SVGIG (reference sequence). CDR3 protein: CAWSALYGPPYEQYF. In DNA form, the CDR3 reads TGTGCCTGGAGTGCCCTGTATGGTCCTCCCTACGAGCAGTACTTC.

V and J are TRBV2 and TRBJ2-2; D gene unclear. Trimming left V 1 base short and J 4 bases short, with 7 bases between. CDR3 length equals 14 residues. Germline values: CDR1 SNHLY, CDR2 FYNNEI. The CDR3, as DNA: TGTGCCAGCAGTGAAGGGACGTTCACCGGGGAGCTGTTTTTT. Translated, it gives CASSEGTFTGELFF.

The CDR3 sequence is CASSRPTGELFF. The CDR3 coding sequence is TGCGCCAGCAGCCGACCAACCGGGGAGCTGTTTTTT. The rearrangement uses TRBV4-3 and TRBJ2-2; unclear D gene. CDR3 length: 12 residues. Germline CDR1 is LGHNA and CDR2 is YSLEER. With 4 bases removed from V and 5 bases from J, the gap between germline ends came to 5 bases.

The chain has TRBV7-9 and TRBJ2-1; 7 nucleotides line up with TRBD2. J was trimmed by 0 bases and V by 5 bases; bases with no gene match: 13. This CDR3 is 18 amino acids long. The V gene's germline CDR1 is SEHNR and CDR2 FQNEAQ (reference sequence). CDR3 sequence: CASSRKLLATSSYNEQFF. CDR3 DNA: TGTGCCAGCAGCCGTAAATTACTAGCGACGAGCTCCTACAATGAGCAGTTCTTC.

The rearrangement uses TRBV7-2 and TRBJ2-3; 16 bases align to TRBD2. Looked up from germline, CDR1 is SGHTA and CDR2 is FQGNSA. The V and J ends lost 1 base and 2 bases, in that order; junction bases with no gene match: 3. The CDR3 is 18 residues long. The DNA for the CDR3 is TGTGCCAGCAGCTTAGGGGGACTAGCGGGAGGGATCACAGATACGCAGTATTTT. This encodes CASSLGGLAGGITDTQYF.

J is TRBJ1-3 and V is TRBV7-2; no definite D call. The germline gives CDR1 SGHTA, CDR2 FQGNSA. The length of the CDR3 is 16 residues. V was cut by 1 base and J by 0 bases, with 10 bases left in between. CDR3 sequence reads: CASSLVVQSSGNTIYF. CDR3 coding DNA: TGTGCCAGCAGCTTAGTTGTTCAGAGCTCTGGAAACACCATATATTTT.